This T cell receptor beta chain emerged from a study of blood T cell repertoires in COVID-19. Germline CDR1 ENHRY, CDR2 SYGVKD. The CDR3 is 13 amino acids. Trimming cost V 10 bases and J 4 bases, with 16 bases left between them. Clones were read by immunoSEQ multiplex PCR, and TCRdb kept only the in-frame ones, dropping some. The sample contains about 200,000 clones, almost 90% of which appear only once. Sequencing was carried out using peripheral blood. The origin of this receptor is a man younger than 30 with active or convalescent COVID-19. The chain is built from TRBV10-3 and TRBJ1-1; tentatively, D is TRBD1 (5 bases). DNA for the CDR3: TGTGCCACCGCGGGGCCGGGGAGCACTGAAGCTTTCTTT. Translating gives CATAGPGSTEAFF.